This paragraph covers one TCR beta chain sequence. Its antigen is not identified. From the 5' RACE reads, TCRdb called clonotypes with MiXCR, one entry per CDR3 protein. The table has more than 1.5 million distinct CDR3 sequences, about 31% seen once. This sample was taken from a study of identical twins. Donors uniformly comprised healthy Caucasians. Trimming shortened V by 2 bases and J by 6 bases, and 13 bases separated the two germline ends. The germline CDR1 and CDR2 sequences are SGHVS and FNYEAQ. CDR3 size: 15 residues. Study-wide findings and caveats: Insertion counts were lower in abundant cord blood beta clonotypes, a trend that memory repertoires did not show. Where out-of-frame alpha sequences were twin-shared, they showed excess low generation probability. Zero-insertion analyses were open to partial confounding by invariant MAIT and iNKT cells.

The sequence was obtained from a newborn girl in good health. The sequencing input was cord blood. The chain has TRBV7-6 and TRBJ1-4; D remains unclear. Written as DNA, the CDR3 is TGTGCCAGCAGCTTAAACGGTCAGGTTTATGAAAAACTGTTTTTT. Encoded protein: CASSLNGQVYEKLFF.